The T cell receptor (beta chain) described here comes from a study of T cell responses to AZD1222 COVID-19 vaccine. Points from the study as a whole: Only six people who got AZD1222 tested seropositive at baseline. There were vaccine-associated CD4 TCRs across spike, dominant at 160-218 and 743-854. Repertoire collection took place solely once the T cell response had peaked. Among the donors, most were white British and more were female, and clonal diversity was possibly underestimated.

TCRdb keeps only in-frame clones here, not all; method: immunoSEQ multiplex PCR. The table has around 45,000 clones, roughly 75% seen once. The CDR3 sequence is 14 residues long. Trimming took 5 bases from V and 15 from J; bases not matched to a gene: 16. Looked up from germline, CDR1 is MGHRA and CDR2 is YSYEKL. As regards this clone: What it binds is unknown.

This sequence joins TRBV4-1 and TRBJ2-4, with TRBD2 matching 7 bases. This sequence originates from an adult who received the MenACWY meningococcal vaccine as a control. The input for sequencing was peripheral blood, taken 28 days after the second dose of the MenACWY control vaccine. CDR3 sequence (DNA): TGCGCCAGCAGCTTCCTAGGCGGGGGTCTCCCAAGGTACTTC. Translation: CASSFLGGGLPRYF.